These 27 T cell receptor beta chains share one sample of origin, sequenced in a study of T cells expressing NK-cell markers. For each CDR3 protein, TCRdb gives one entry from its re-call of the 5' RACE reads, without DNA. Recorded for this sample: about 460,000 distinct CDR3 sequences. Sequencing was carried out using blood T cells: a sorted CD56 or NKG2C T cell subset, CD4+ or CD8+ T cells, or bulk PBMC T cells (not recorded which). The receptors derive from a woman between 50 and 59 years old in good health.

This sequence joins TRBV12-3 or TRBV12-4 and TRBJ2-2; the D call from TCRdb, TRBD1, cannot be confirmed without DNA. The CDR3 sequence is 13 residues long. The CDR3 region is CASRIQGSGELFF.

The rearrangement uses TRBV6-5 and TRBJ1-2. Germline V CDR1 and CDR2: MNHEY, SVGAGI. CDR3 length: 13 residues. The CDR3 region is CASRNNERWGYTF.

The chain carries TRBV3-1 and TRBJ2-5; lacking DNA, the TRBD1 call made by TCRdb goes unchecked. Germline CDR1 reads LGHDT; CDR2 reads YNNKEL (reference sequence). The CDR3 is 17 residues long. CDR3 residues: CASSQDLGTGIEGTQYF.

The gene calls are TRBV20-1 and TRBJ1-2; TCRdb's assignment of TRBD1 cannot be checked, as there is no DNA. Germline V gives CDR1 DFQATT, CDR2 SNEGSKA (reference sequence). CDR3 length equals 13 residues. The CDR3 is CSARLDRDYGYTF.

The chain is built from TRBV9 and TRBJ2-1; checking the TCRdb D call of TRBD2 is not possible without DNA. This CDR3 spans 14 amino acids. The germline CDR1 and CDR2 sequences are SGDLS and YYNGEE. The CDR3 region is CASSPGLELGEQFF. The full variable domain, rest sourced from reference TRBV9 and TRBJ2-1, is DSGVTQTPKHLITATGQRVTLRCSPRSGDLSVYWYQQSLDQGLQFLIQYYNGEERAKGNILERFSAQQFPDLHSELNLSSLELGDSALYFCASSPGLELGEQFFGPGTRLTVL.

The chain combines TRBV5-1 with TRBJ2-1; TCRdb calls TRBD2, which cannot be checked without DNA. This CDR3 spans 14 amino acids. Germline values: CDR1 SGHRS, CDR2 YFSETQ. The CDR3 reads CASNLAGGFDEQFF.

V usage is TRBV20-1 and J usage is TRBJ2-2; lacking DNA, the TRBD2 call made by TCRdb goes unchecked. The CDR3 consists of 14 residues. Germline values: CDR1 DFQATT, CDR2 SNEGSKA (reference sequence). CDR3 loop: CSARDRRESGELFF.

The CDR3 reads CATSDGDPAVGSPLHF. V and J are TRBV24-1 and TRBJ1-6; TCRdb lists TRBD1, though no DNA is available to test this call. The germline V gene encodes CDR1 KGHDR and CDR2 SFDVKD. The CDR3 runs 16 residues.

The chain recombines TRBV7-2 with TRBJ2-7; the TRBD1 assignment by TCRdb is unverifiable without DNA. The germline V gene has CDR1 SGHTA and CDR2 FQGNSA. This CDR3 has 12 amino acids. CDR3 amino acids: CASAPGGYEQYF.

This chain connects TRBV20-1 to TRBJ1-3; TCRdb proposes TRBD1, but this gene call is untestable without DNA. Germline CDR1 reads DFQATT; CDR2 reads SNEGSKA (reference sequence). This CDR3 has 16 residues. Here the CDR3 reads CSAIALRSMGGNTIYF.

The chain is built from TRBV6-6 and TRBJ2-2; the TCRdb D gene call, TRBD1, has no DNA to confirm it. The CDR3 is 19 residues long. Germline V lookup: CDR1 MNHNY, CDR2 SVGAGI (reference sequence). The CDR3 sequence: CASSAPGQGAFGNTGELFF.

The V gene is TRBV6-6, the J gene TRBJ2-7; TCRdb returns TRBD2, unconfirmable since there is no DNA. This CDR3 comprises 15 residues. CDR1 and CDR2 (germline): MNHNY, SVGAGI (reference sequence). CDR3 sequence reads: CASSPRTSGTYEQYF.

The chain has TRBV5-1 and TRBJ1-6. Per germline, CDR1 SGHRS and CDR2 YFSETQ. This CDR3 contains 15 residues. CDR3 loop: CASSLTVGYNSPLHF. Looking up the rest from reference TRBV5-1 and TRBJ1-6 gives the full variable domain: KAGVTQTPRYLIKTRGQQVTLSCSPISGHRSVSWYQQTPGQGLQFLFEYFSETQRNKGNFPGRFSGRQFSNSRSEMNVSTLELGDSALYLCASSLTVGYNSPLHFGNGTRLTVT.

This CDR3 reads CASSPWGRSSNEQFF. The chain couples TRBV5-8 to TRBJ2-1. This CDR3 has 15 amino acids. From germline, CDR1 is SGHTS and CDR2 YDEGEE.

This chain joins TRBV7-9 and TRBJ2-5. The CDR3 length is 14 residues. The germline V gene encodes CDR1 SEHNR and CDR2 FQNEAQ (reference sequence). CDR3 sequence reads: CASSQLAYQETQYF.

This chain connects TRBV6-1 to TRBJ2-5; TCRdb returns TRBD2, unconfirmable since there is no DNA. Germline lookup yields CDR1 MNHNS and CDR2 SASEGT. This CDR3 is built from 15 residues. CDR3 loop: CASKASGRDQETQYF.

This chain uses TRBV5-1 with TRBJ2-1. The CDR3 covers 13 residues. Germline assignment: CDR1 SGHRS and CDR2 YFSETQ. The chain's CDR3 is CASSLIGYNEQFF. The whole variable domain, filled in from reference TRBV5-1 and TRBJ2-1, reads KAGVTQTPRYLIKTRGQQVTLSCSPISGHRSVSWYQQTPGQGLQFLFEYFSETQRNKGNFPGRFSGRQFSNSRSEMNVSTLELGDSALYLCASSLIGYNEQFFGPGTRLTVL.

This chain connects TRBV5-1 to TRBJ2-3. Per germline, CDR1 SGHRS and CDR2 YFSETQ. CDR3 size: 14 residues. CDR3 loop: CASRDGAYTDTQYF.

V gene TRBV6-5 combines with J gene TRBJ2-2. This CDR3 has 13 residues. Germline CDR1 and CDR2: MNHEY and SVGAGI. The chain's CDR3 is CASRRTITGELFF.

V is TRBV24-1 and J is TRBJ2-3; TCRdb proposes TRBD2, but this gene call is untestable without DNA. Germline loops: CDR1 KGHDR, CDR2 SFDVKD. CDR3 size: 14 residues. CDR3: CATTGGGGTDTQYF.

The genes are TRBV4-1 and TRBJ2-7; TCRdb lists TRBD2, though no DNA is available to test this call. Germline CDR1 reads MGHRA; CDR2 reads YSYEKL. The CDR3 sequence is 16 residues long. The CDR3 here is CASSPTPGGMAYEQYF.

The chain recombines TRBV15 with TRBJ2-1. The CDR3 covers 17 residues. Per the germline V gene, CDR1 is LNHNV and CDR2 is YYDKDF (reference sequence). CDR3 protein: CATSRDLDPSSYNEQFF.

The chain carries TRBV7-9 and TRBJ1-4; the D call from TCRdb, TRBD1, cannot be confirmed without DNA. The CDR3 has 15 amino acids. CDR1 and CDR2 (germline): SEHNR, FQNEAQ (reference sequence). CDR3 region: CASSLVWDHNEKLFF.

V usage is TRBV12-3 or TRBV12-4 and J usage is TRBJ1-1; the TRBD1 assignment by TCRdb is unverifiable without DNA. The CDR3 loop spans 15 amino acids. CDR3 sequence: CASSPGRGRATEAFF.

This chain links TRBV6-5 with TRBJ2-6; absent DNA, TCRdb's TRBD1 call cannot be checked. The V gene's germline CDR1 is MNHEY and CDR2 SVGAGI. The CDR3 covers 18 residues. The CDR3 reads CASSDDGTGFSGANVLTF.

This chain connects TRBV12-3 or TRBV12-4 to TRBJ2-5; TCRdb's D call of TRBD1 is untestable without DNA. The CDR3 runs 16 residues. CDR3: CASSPEGGGQGETQYF.

The gene calls are TRBV2 and TRBJ1-3; TCRdb's D call of TRBD1 is untestable without DNA. In germline, CDR1 is SNHLY, CDR2 FYNNEI. The CDR3 is made up of 15 amino acids. CDR3 in amino acids: CASREKEGAGNTIYF.